Below, 10 T cell receptor beta chains from the same sample are listed, as sequenced in a study of blood T cell repertoires in COVID-19 (dated by TCRdb to the early 2020s). The method was the immunoSEQ multiplex PCR assay. Imported from immuneACCESS, the table was reduced by TCRdb to in-frame sequences with V and J called. These copies leave out some clones; in studies compared against another copy, an unresolved V gene accounts for under half, and the cause of the remainder is not known. In this sample the table shows under 500,000 clones, 85% to 90% of which occur a single time. The ten largest clones capture about 4.3% of the sample. Sequenced input: peripheral blood. These receptors originate from a woman aged 25 to 39 with acute or convalescent COVID-19.

The rearrangement joins TRBV7-2 to TRBJ2-7, with a tentative D call TRBD1 (5 bases). Trimming stripped 6 bases from V and 4 bases from J, with 16 bases between. This CDR3 has 14 residues. CDR1 is SGHTA, CDR2 FQGNSA, per germline. CDR3 residues: CASSRDRTNYEQYF. As DNA, the CDR3 is TGTGCCAGCAGTCGAGACAGAACCAATTACGAGCAGTACTTC. The full variable domain, its missing parts supplied by reference TRBV7-2 and TRBJ2-7, is GAGVSQSPSNKVTEKGKDVELRCDPISGHTALYWYRQSLGQGLEFLIYFQGNSAPDKSGLPSDRFSAERTGGSVSTLTIQRTQQEDSAVYLCASSRDRTNYEQYFGPGTRLTVT.

The chain recombines TRBV27 with TRBJ1-4; TRBD1 might be the D (6 bases). Trimming took 1 base from V and 8 from J, leaving 17 bases between them. The CDR3 length is 16 residues. Per the germline V gene, CDR1 is MNHEY and CDR2 is SMNVEV (reference sequence). The CDR3 loop is CASSLYYSGQLEKLFF. The DNA for the CDR3 is TGTGCCAGCAGTTTATATTATTCCGGACAGTTAGAAAAACTGTTTTTT.

This clone has only one observation. The V and J genes are TRBV11-3 and TRBJ2-3, with a tentative D call TRBD2 (6 bases). V lost 1 base and J lost 6, with 8 bases in between. The CDR3 loop spans 13 amino acids. The germline V gene encodes CDR1 SGHNT and CDR2 YENEEA. The CDR3, as DNA: TGTGCCAGCAGCTTAGTGAGCGGGGATACGCAGTATTTT. Protein: CASSLVSGDTQYF.

The chain recombines TRBV28 with TRBJ1-2, with D uncertain. The CDR3 is 14 amino acids. CDR1 is MDHEN, CDR2 SYDVKM, per germline. The V gene lost 5 bases and the J gene lost 8 bases, with 18 bases spanning the gap. In DNA form, the CDR3 reads TGTGCCAGCAGTCCGCGTTGGAGGGTTTACGGCTACACCTTC. Its translation: CASSPRWRVYGYTF.

This clone has a count of ten or more. The chain uses TRBV7-6 and TRBJ2-5, with TRBD2 identical over 7 bases. V shed 5 bases and J 4 bases; nucleotides not matched to a gene: 7. The CDR3 runs 14 residues. The germline gives CDR1 SGHVS, CDR2 FNYEAQ. The CDR3 loop is CASSLQGGGETQYF. The CDR3 coding sequence is TGTGCCAGCAGCCTCCAGGGCGGGGGAGAGACCCAGTACTTC.

This sequence joins TRBV2 and TRBJ1-5, with a tentative D call TRBD1 (6 bases). Looked up from germline, CDR1 is SNHLY and CDR2 is FYNNEI. V lost 7 bases and J 3 bases, leaving 13 bases between the germline ends. The length of the CDR3 is 14 residues. The CDR3 loop is CASKGQEYNQPQHF. The CDR3 region has the DNA TGTGCCAGCAAGGGACAAGAGTACAATCAGCCCCAGCATTTT.

J is TRBJ2-7 and V is TRBV6-2 or TRBV6-3; D may be TRBD1 (6 bases). CDR3 length: 14 amino acids. V dropped 5 bases and J dropped 0 bases, with 11 bases sitting between them. The germline gives CDR1 MNHEY, CDR2 SVGEGT. In nucleotides, the CDR3 is TGTGCCAGCAGTATACAGGGATACTCCTACGAGCAGTACTTC. Translating gives CASSIQGYSYEQYF.

This chain connects TRBV3-1 (or the pseudogene TRBV3-2) to TRBJ1-5, with a weak D call TRBD1 (6 bases). Germline loops: CDR1 LGHDT, CDR2 YNNKEL (reference sequence). The CDR3 runs to 16 residues. Trimming removed 7 bases from V and 6 bases from J, with 22 bases in between. CDR3 amino acids: CASTLGPPGVSQPQHF. The CDR3 DNA sequence: TGTGCCAGCACCCTGGGCCCTCCAGGGGTTAGTCAGCCCCAGCATTTT.

The chain uses TRBV6-6 and TRBJ2-3, with D possibly matching TRBD2 (6 bases). Trimming removed 7 bases at V and 8 bases at J, with 28 bases between. The CDR3 length is 17 residues. Germline lookup yields CDR1 MNHNY and CDR2 SVGAGI (reference sequence). The CDR3 DNA is TGTGCCAGCACTCGACCGACCGGGACTGGTGGGTTAGGTACGCAGTATTTT. This encodes CASTRPTGTGGLGTQYF.

The V gene is TRBV4-1, the J gene TRBJ2-3; 8 positions match TRBD2. V lost 5 bases, J lost 2 bases, and 6 bases stayed unmatched. CDR3 length: 15 residues. From germline, CDR1 is MGHRA and CDR2 YSYEKL. The CDR3 reads CASSTVAGNTDTQYF. CDR3 nucleotides: TGCGCCAGCAGCACGGTAGCGGGAAACACAGATACGCAGTATTTT.